A single sample gave rise to the 11 T cell receptor beta chains below, sequenced in a study of Ad26.COV2.S vaccination and SARS-CoV-2 variants. Profiling relied on immunoSEQ multiplex PCR, and the TCRdb table lists in-frame clones only, not all of them. The sample lists more than 350,000 clones; 75% to 95% were seen once. Treatment defined: over 15 received Ad26.COV2.S at low or high dose, single or two shots; five or six received placebo; per-sample allocation not given. All samples were drawn on day 63, counting from the first vaccine or placebo injection. Here the sequenced sample was peripheral blood, taken in a trial of Ad26.COV2.S vaccine versus placebo. These TCRs come from a person between 18 and 65 years old who received the Ad26.COV2.S COVID-19 vaccine or a placebo.

The chain couples TRBV21-1 to TRBJ2-3. TRBV21-1 is termed a pseudogene. The CDR3 is made up of 17 amino acids. The DNA of the CDR3 is TGTGCCAGCAGCAATCGTTGGGGGTGGTTCATATCAGATACGCAGTATTTT. It encodes CASSNRWGWFISDTQYF.

The chain has TRBV20-1 and TRBJ2-3; D ambiguous. Germline loops: CDR1 DFQATT, CDR2 SNEGSKA (reference sequence). Trimming took off 1 base at V and 6 bases at J, with 2 bases between the two ends. This CDR3 has 10 residues. This CDR3 reads CSARGDTQYF. The DNA of the CDR3 is TGCAGTGCTAGAGGTGATACGCAGTATTTT.

The sample holds one count of this clone. This sequence joins TRBV4-2 and TRBJ2-2; 9 bases are a match to TRBD2. Germline V lookup: CDR1 LGHNA, CDR2 YNFKEQ. V lost 0 bases to trimming and J lost 4 bases; unmatched junction nucleotides: 12. This CDR3 spans 19 amino acids. DNA of the CDR3: TGTGCCAGCAGCCAAGATTGGATAGCGGGAGCTGAACTCACCGGGGAGCTGTTTTTT. Translated, it gives CASSQDWIAGAELTGELFF.

A few counts support this clone. The gene calls are TRBV7-2 and TRBJ1-2, with 8 bases lining up with TRBD1. Germline V CDR1 and CDR2: SGHTA, FQGNSA. The CDR3 has 13 amino acids. The ends lost 3 bases at V and 6 bases at J; junction bases unmatched: 3. This chain's CDR3 is CASSFQGAHGYTF. The CDR3, as DNA: TGTGCCAGCAGCTTTCAGGGGGCGCATGGCTACACCTTC. The full variable domain, in which reference TRBV7-2 and TRBJ1-2 provide the parts outside the CDR3, is GAGVSQSPSNKVTEKGKDVELRCDPISGHTALYWYRQSLGQGLEFLIYFQGNSAPDKSGLPSDRFSAERTGGSVSTLTIQRTQQEDSAVYLCASSFQGAHGYTFGSGTRLTVV.

This clone was seen only once. This chain connects TRBV5-1 to TRBJ1-1; 9 nucleotides match TRBD1. V trimming: 4 bases; J trimming: 11 bases; junction bases outside the gene matches: 9. The CDR3 sequence is 13 residues long. Per germline, CDR1 SGHRS and CDR2 YFSETQ. Here the CDR3 reads CASSVGQGEEAFF. The CDR3 DNA reads TGCGCCAGCAGCGTGGGACAGGGCGAAGAGGCTTTCTTT.

This rearrangement joins TRBV5-1 to TRBJ2-3; D might be TRBD2 (6 bases). V was shortened by 0 bases and J by 0 bases, with 17 bases between the two germline ends. The V gene's germline CDR1 is SGHRS and CDR2 YFSETQ. The length of the CDR3 is 18 residues. The CDR3 DNA follows: TGCGCCAGCAGCTTGGATGGGGGACTCTCTAAAAGCACAGATACGCAGTATTTT. It yields the protein CASSLDGGLSKSTDTQYF.

CDR3 coding DNA: TGTGCCAGCAGCCCACTCCCGGCGGGCGGGAATCAGCCCCAGCATTTT. Amino acids: CASSPLPAGGNQPQHF. This sequence joins TRBV7-2 and TRBJ1-5; D not certain. Germline CDR1 reads SGHTA; CDR2 reads FQGNSA. Between the trimmed V and J ends, which lost 5 bases and 4 bases, there was a span of 18 bases. This CDR3 has 16 residues.

The gene calls are TRBV6-6 and TRBJ2-2; D remains unclear. The V gene's germline CDR1 is MNHNY and CDR2 SVGAGI (reference sequence). With 6 bases removed from V and 8 bases from J, the gap between germline ends came to 10 bases. The CDR3 spans 12 residues. The CDR3 DNA reads as TGTGCCAGCAGATGGGCGTCAGGGGAGCTGTTTTTT. As protein: CASRWASGELFF.

V usage is TRBV28 and J usage is TRBJ1-1; 12 nucleotides match TRBD1. CDR3 length: 16 residues. CDR1 MDHEN and CDR2 SYDVKM come from the germline V gene. J gave up 2 bases and V 3 bases, and 4 bases lay outside the gene matches. CDR3 DNA: TGTGCCAGCAGTTTGACCGGGACAGGGGGCAACACTGAAGCTTTCTTT. Protein product: CASSLTGTGGNTEAFF.

The V gene is TRBV3-1 (or the pseudogene TRBV3-2), the J gene TRBJ1-3, with no clear D. With 0 bases removed from V and 0 bases from J, the gap between germline ends came to 6 bases. The CDR3 runs 15 residues. The germline CDR1 and CDR2 sequences are LGHDT and YNNKEL (reference sequence). The CDR3 DNA follows: TGTGCCAGCAGCCAAGACAGGACCTCTGGAAACACCATATATTTT. This encodes CASSQDRTSGNTIYF.

The chain recombines TRBV3-1 (or the pseudogene TRBV3-2) with TRBJ2-7; D might be TRBD2 (7 bases). This CDR3 has 16 residues. Per germline, CDR1 LGHDT and CDR2 YNNKEL (reference sequence). V lost 8 bases, J lost 3 bases, and 23 bases lay in between. DNA of the CDR3: TGTGCCAGCCGGAAAGGGGGGGACACCCGAATCTACGAGCAGTACTTC. Protein sequence: CASRKGGDTRIYEQYF.